A selection of T cell receptor beta chains follows, all from one sample in a study of cytomegalovirus exposure and HLA in healthy donors. Sequencing used immunoSEQ multiplex PCR; TCRdb keeps in-frame clones, though not all of them. This sample has roughly 250,000 clones; approximately 85% occur once, and the top ten carry approximately 2%. Sequencing used PBMCs. The receptor source for this set is a middle-aged woman in good health and CMV-seropositive. Both conserved end residues are part of each CDR3. D genes are given only for firm matches. Clone size is stated in some rows and not others, as once, few, many or a class when expanded.

cdr3_aa | cdr3_nt | j_call | v_call | d_call | clone_size
CASNPFLRDNEQFF | TGTGCCAGCAACCCCTTTCTCCGGGACAATGAGCAGTTCTTC | TRBJ2-1 | TRBV5-4 | NA | NA
CASSDRQGIGELFF | TGTGCCAGCAGCGACCGACAGGGGATAGGGGAGCTGTTTTTT | TRBJ2-2 | TRBV9 | TRBD1 | NA
CSVIRAGANYGYTF | TGCAGCGTGATTCGGGCAGGGGCTAACTATGGCTACACCTTC | TRBJ1-2 | TRBV29-1 | NA | NA
CASSPRQGANTEAFF | TGCGCCAGCAGCCCCCGACAGGGGGCCAACACTGAAGCTTTCTTT | TRBJ1-1 | TRBV4-3 | TRBD1 | NA
CASSQTGELFF | TGTGCCAGCAGCCAGACTGGGGAGCTGTTTTTT | TRBJ2-2 | TRBV6-6 | NA | few
CASSLGGRASDTQYF | TGTGCCAGCAGCTTGGGCGGGAGGGCCTCTGATACGCAGTATTTT | TRBJ2-3 | TRBV5-6 | TRBD2 | NA
CASSPRAGGYYNEQFF | TGTGCCAGCAGCCCTCGAGCGGGAGGTTACTACAATGAGCAGTTCTTC | TRBJ2-1 | TRBV7-3 | TRBD2 | NA
CATSTATGWDEQFF | TGTGCCACCAGCACCGCGACAGGGTGGGATGAGCAGTTCTTC | TRBJ2-1 | TRBV15 | TRBD1 | NA
CASSLVFGTGAWANQPQHF | TGTGCCAGCAGCTTGGTTTTCGGGACAGGGGCCTGGGCAAATCAGCCCCAGCATTTT | TRBJ1-5 | TRBV5-8 | TRBD1 | few
CAWSVGIMNTEAFF | TGTGCCTGGAGTGTCGGGATTATGAACACTGAAGCTTTCTTT | TRBJ1-1 | TRBV30 | NA | NA